Detailed here is one T cell receptor beta chain. The clone's antigen remains unknown. Per-base quality was not reported, and no clone a single base away is much larger than it. The junction shows trimming of 3 bases on V and 4 bases on J, and the gene matches do not reach 5 bases of it. Looking up the germline V gene (reference sequence) yields CDR1 LNHDA and CDR2 SQIVND. Measured from the cysteine to the phenylalanine, the CDR3 is 15 residues long. The only DNA kept is the CDR3, 45 bases in frame from the first base. The treatment or condition label for this specimen denotes: some 19 received Ad26.COV2.S at low or high dose, single or two shots; several received placebo; per-sample allocation not given. Repertoires of vaccine and placebo recipients were sequenced from samples collected on day 63 after the first injection. In Cohort 1b, roughly 26 adults aged 18-55 years were enrolled at a single site in Boston, USA, between 29 July and 7 August 2020. Ad26.COV2.S was a replication-incompetent adenovirus type 26 vector expressing a prefusion-stabilized SARS-CoV-2 spike protein from the original Wuhan strain.

These data are taken from a study of Ad26.COV2.S vaccination and SARS-CoV-2 variants (dated by TCRdb to the early 2020s). A note on the overall study: Vaccine-arm donors were drawn from COV1001, a multicentre, randomized, double-blind, placebo-controlled phase I-IIa trial of Ad26.COV2.S in healthy adults. The TCR-sequenced set comprised roughly 30 samples: approximately 19 Ad26.COV2.S vaccine recipients, 5 placebo recipients and 8 SARS-CoV-2 convalescent individuals. TCRbeta repertoire sequencing was used to assess the specificity and breadth of SARS-CoV-2-reactive T cell receptors after Ad26.COV2.S vaccination. Investigators did not know the trial group allocation while performing experiments and assessing outcomes. Dosing of Ad26.COV2.S was intramuscular, at either 5x10^10 or 1x10^11 viral particles, delivered as one shot or as two shots spaced 56 days apart. Trial participants were randomized into five groups of five, in which low-dose or high-dose Ad26.COV2.S was given once or twice, or placebo was given on both occasions. The investigation overall reported the following: According to the authors, total T cell responses may have been underestimated by the TCR breadth and depth analyses. The study was not powered to compare responses between vaccine doses or regimens. Vaccine and placebo recipients had similar non-spike TCR breadth, a finding consistent with the vaccine containing only spike. Substantial breadth of spike-specific CD8+ and CD4+ T cell responses was reported after vaccination. Ad26.COV2.S recipients had higher spike-specific TCR breadth than placebo recipients (P = 0.0014).

TCRbeta CDR3 regions were sequenced with the immunoSEQ Assay. After extraction, genomic DNA underwent amplification by bias-controlled multiplex PCR, followed by high-throughput sequencing. The authors' pipeline ran thus. To quantify the absolute abundance of every unique TCRbeta CDR3 region, sequences were collapsed and filtered. T cell fraction was estimated by normalizing TCRbeta template counts to usable DNA, with usable DNA measured through amplification of reference genes found in all nucleated cells. Repertoire TCRs were annotated as SARS-CoV-2-specific when V gene, CDR3 amino acid sequence and J gene were exactly matched to a known reactive TCR set. The reference SARS-CoV-2 TCR set was derived from MIRA and filtered for enrichment in COVID-19-positive ImmuneCODE repertoires, a step that removed public or cross-reactive TCRs. Using the MIRA antigens, annotated TCRs were further analysed by specific ORF or by position within an ORF. Breadth was defined as annotated unique rearrangements over total unique productive rearrangements; depth was the summed frequency of those rearrangements. TCR breadth was compared between groups using two-sided Wilcoxon rank-sum tests. TCRdb's version of the immuneACCESS table is confined to in-frame rearrangements and falls short of the full clone set. An unresolved V gene accounts for under half of the shortfall where checked; the remainder is of unknown origin. That table gives V, J and clone size, and the DNA gave D and trimming. The table for this sample lists about 350,000 clones; roughly 85% of them were counted only once. About 3.3% of the sample goes to the ten largest clones.

This receptor was taken from a person between 18 and 59 years old who received the Ad26.COV2.S COVID-19 vaccine or a placebo. The source material was peripheral blood, sampled in a trial of Ad26.COV2.S vaccine versus placebo. The rearrangement joined TRBV19 to TRBJ2-5; the junction holds 10 bases that match TRBD2. The CDR3 protein sequence reads: CASSIFLAGAETQYF. The nucleotide sequence reads as follows: TGTGCCAGTAGTATTTTCCTAGCGGGAGCAGAGACCCAGTACTTC.